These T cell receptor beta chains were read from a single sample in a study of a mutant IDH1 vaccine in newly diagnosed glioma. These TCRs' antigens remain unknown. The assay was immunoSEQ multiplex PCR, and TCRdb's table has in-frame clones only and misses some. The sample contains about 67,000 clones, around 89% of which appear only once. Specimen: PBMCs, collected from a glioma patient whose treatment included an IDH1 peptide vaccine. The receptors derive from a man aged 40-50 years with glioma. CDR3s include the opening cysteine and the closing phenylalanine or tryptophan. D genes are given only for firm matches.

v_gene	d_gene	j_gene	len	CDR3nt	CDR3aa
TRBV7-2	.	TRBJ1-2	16	TGTGCCAGCAGCTTCAAGGCCGACTCTGTTCACTATGGCTACACCTTC	CASSFKADSVHYGYTF
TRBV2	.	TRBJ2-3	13	TGTGCCAGCAGTGAAAGGAGTCGGAATACGCAGTATTTT	CASSERSRNTQYF
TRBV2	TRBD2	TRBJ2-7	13	TGTGCCAGCCGACTAGCGGGAACCTACGAGCAGTACTTC	CASRLAGTYEQYF
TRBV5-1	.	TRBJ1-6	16	TGCGCCAGCAGCTCCGGGGGAGGGGCGCCGGAATCACCCCTCCACTTT	CASSSGGGAPESPLHF
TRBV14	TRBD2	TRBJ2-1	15	TGTGCCAGCAGCCAGCGACTAGCGGGAAATAATGAGCAGTTCTTC	CASSQRLAGNNEQFF
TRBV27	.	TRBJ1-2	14	TGTGCCAGCAGTTTATCAAGTAGGGGGGCTGGCTACACCTTC	CASSLSSRGAGYTF
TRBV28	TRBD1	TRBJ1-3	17	TGTGCCAGCAGTTTCTCCTACCTACAGGGGACTGGAAACACCATATATTTT	CASSFSYLQGTGNTIYF
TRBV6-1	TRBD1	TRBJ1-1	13	TGTGCCAGCCCGGGACAGGGGGACACTGAAGCTTTCTTT	CASPGQGDTEAFF
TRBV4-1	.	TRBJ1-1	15	TGCGCCAGCAGCCAAGCGTCAGGGATCCGTACTGAAGCTTTCTTT	CASSQASGIRTEAFF
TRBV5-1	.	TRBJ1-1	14	TGCGCCAGCGGTTTTCTAGGGGAAGCCACTGAAGCTTTCTTT	CASGFLGEATEAFF
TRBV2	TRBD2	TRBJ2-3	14	TGTGCCAGCAGATCGACTAGCGGAGCAGATACGCAGTATTTT	CASRSTSGADTQYF
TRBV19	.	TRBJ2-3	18	TGTGCCAGTAGTGACAGGGCAGGGTTGGCGGGAGCTGCCGATACGCAGTATTTT	CASSDRAGLAGAADTQYF
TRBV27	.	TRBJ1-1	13	TGTGCCAGCAGTTTATTGCTAGGGGCTGAAGCTTTCTTT	CASSLLLGAEAFF
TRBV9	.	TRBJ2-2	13	TGTGCCAGCAGCGGGTTGGTCACCGGGGAGCTGTTTTTT	CASSGLVTGELFF
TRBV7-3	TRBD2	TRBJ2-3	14	TGTGCCAGCAGCCAGGGCGGGAGTACAGATACGCAGTATTTT	CASSQGGSTDTQYF